These 10 T cell receptor beta chains came from one sample sequenced in a study of T cell responses to AZD1222 COVID-19 vaccine. Method: immunoSEQ multiplex PCR; TCRdb's copy keeps in-frame clones and lacks some. The data hold 80,000 to 85,000 clones, with 91% observed a single time. The starting material was peripheral blood, obtained 28 days after the second AZD1222 dose. The receptor set was obtained from an adult who received the AZD1222 COVID-19 vaccine.

The rearrangement links TRBV10-2 to TRBJ1-2; no reliable D call. Trimming cost V 6 bases and J 3 bases, with 14 bases left between them. Germline V CDR1 and CDR2: WSHSY, SAAADI. The length of the CDR3 is 14 residues. Here the CDR3 reads CASRDHQPYYGYTF. The CDR3 DNA reads as TGCGCCAGCAGGGACCACCAGCCCTACTATGGCTACACCTTC.

The J gene is TRBJ2-2, the V gene TRBV4-3, with D unclear. CDR3 length equals 15 residues. Germline values: CDR1 LGHNA, CDR2 YSLEER. V gave up 1 base and J gave up 0 bases, with 6 bases separating them. CDR3 sequence (DNA): TGCGCCAGCAGCCAAGGGGGTCCGAACACCGGGGAGCTGTTTTTT. Its protein product is CASSQGGPNTGELFF.

The rearrangement uses TRBV2 and TRBJ2-5; D uncertain. V lost 1 base and J lost 5, with 14 bases in between. CDR3 size: 15 residues. Germline assignment: CDR1 SNHLY and CDR2 FYNNEI. The CDR3 DNA sequence: TGTGCCAGCAGTGAAGGAACGAACGGGTGGGAGACCCAGTACTTC. Its protein is CASSEGTNGWETQYF. Drawing the rest from reference TRBV2 and TRBJ2-5, the complete variable domain is EPEVTQTPSHQVTQMGQEVILRCVPISNHLYFYWYRQILGQKVEFLVSFYNNEISEKSEIFDDQFSVERPDGSNFTLKIRSTKLEDSAMYFCASSEGTNGWETQYFGPGTRLLVL.

V gene TRBV3-1 (or the pseudogene TRBV3-2) combines with J gene TRBJ2-3; TRBD2 matches at 9 bases. The CDR3 has 15 residues. Germline-derived CDR1 and CDR2 are LGHDT and YNNKEL (reference sequence). J was trimmed by 0 bases and V by 2 bases; bases with no gene match: 0. The CDR3 loop is CASSQTSGSTDTQYF. CDR3 in DNA: TGTGCCAGCAGCCAAACTAGCGGGAGCACAGATACGCAGTATTTT.

The chain uses TRBV29-1 and TRBJ1-2, with D possibly TRBD1 on 5 matching bases. This CDR3 is built from 14 residues. The V end was cut by 7 bases, the J end by 7 bases, with 22 bases between. CDR1 is SQVTM and CDR2 is ANQGSEA in the germline V gene. Here the CDR3 DNA reads TGCAGCGCTTACCAAGGGGTCAAAAGCGGTGGCTACACCTTC. It is translated as CSAYQGVKSGGYTF.

The rearrangement uses TRBV10-2 and TRBJ1-5, with D maybe TRBD1 (5 bases). Trimming removed 6 bases from V and 5 bases from J, with 14 bases in between. CDR3 size: 14 residues. Germline V gene lookup returns CDR1 WSHSY and CDR2 SAAADI. The CDR3 loop reads CASSEDTSYQPQHF. CDR3 nucleotide sequence: TGCGCCAGCAGCGAGGACACGTCGTATCAGCCCCAGCATTTT.

The V and J genes are TRBV18 and TRBJ2-1; TRBD2 matches 15 bases. The CDR3 contains 19 residues. The V and J ends lost 3 bases and 4 bases, in that order; junction bases with no gene match: 10. The germline gives CDR1 KGHSH, CDR2 LQKENI. DNA for the CDR3: TGTGCCAGCTCACCTGTGCGGACTAGCGGGAGGGGAAAATACAATGAGCAGTTCTTC. Protein: CASSPVRTSGRGKYNEQFF.

This chain uses TRBV6-2 or TRBV6-3 with TRBJ2-2; 15 bases are a match to TRBD2. The trim removed 2 bases at V and 3 bases at J, leaving 4 bases unmatched. The CDR3 totals 18 residues. Germline V lookup: CDR1 MNHEY, CDR2 SVGEGT. The CDR3 protein is CASSYRTSGRAYTGELFF. Written as DNA, the CDR3 is TGTGCCAGCAGTTACCGGACTAGCGGGAGGGCCTACACCGGGGAGCTGTTTTTT.

The chain uses TRBV27 and TRBJ1-2; D perhaps matches TRBD1 (5 bases). Germline CDR1 MNHEY, CDR2 SMNVEV (reference sequence). Trimming took 5 bases from V and 4 from J, leaving 17 bases between them. This CDR3 has 15 residues. The CDR3 DNA sequence: TGTGCCAGCAGTGCGCTTTCGATGCAGGGCTATGGCTACACCTTC. Its translation: CASSALSMQGYGYTF.

This CDR3 is CASSPLAGAGEQYF. The CDR3 coding sequence is TGTGCCAGCAGCCCCCTAGCGGGAGCGGGGGAGCAGTACTTC. The J gene is TRBJ2-7, the V gene TRBV7-2, with 10 bases lining up with TRBD2. Germline V lookup: CDR1 SGHTA, CDR2 FQGNSA. This CDR3 comprises 14 residues. V shed 5 bases and J 7 bases; nucleotides not matched to a gene: 8.